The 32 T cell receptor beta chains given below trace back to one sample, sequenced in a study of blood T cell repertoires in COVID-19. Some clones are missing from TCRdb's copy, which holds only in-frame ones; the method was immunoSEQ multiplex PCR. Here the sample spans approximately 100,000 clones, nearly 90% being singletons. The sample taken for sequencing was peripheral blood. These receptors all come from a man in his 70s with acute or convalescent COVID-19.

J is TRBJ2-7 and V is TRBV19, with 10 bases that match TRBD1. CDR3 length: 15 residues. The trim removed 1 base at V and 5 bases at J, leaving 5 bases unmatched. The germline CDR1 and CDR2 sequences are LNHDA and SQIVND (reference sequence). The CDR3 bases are TGTGCCAGTAGTATAGGACAGGGGGCGTTCAACGAGCAGTACTTC. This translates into CASSIGQGAFNEQYF.

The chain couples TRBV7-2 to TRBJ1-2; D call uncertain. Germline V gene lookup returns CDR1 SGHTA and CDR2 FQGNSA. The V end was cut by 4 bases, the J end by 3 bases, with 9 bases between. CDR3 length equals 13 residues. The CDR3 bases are TGTGCCAGCAGCTCAAGGACTGACTATGGCTACACCTTC. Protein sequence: CASSSRTDYGYTF.

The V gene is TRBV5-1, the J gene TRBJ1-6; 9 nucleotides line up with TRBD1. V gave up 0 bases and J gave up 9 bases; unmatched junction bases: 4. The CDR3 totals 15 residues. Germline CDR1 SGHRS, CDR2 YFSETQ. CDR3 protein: CASSLVVTGGSPLHF. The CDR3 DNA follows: TGCGCCAGCAGCTTGGTCGTGACAGGGGGTTCACCCCTCCACTTT.

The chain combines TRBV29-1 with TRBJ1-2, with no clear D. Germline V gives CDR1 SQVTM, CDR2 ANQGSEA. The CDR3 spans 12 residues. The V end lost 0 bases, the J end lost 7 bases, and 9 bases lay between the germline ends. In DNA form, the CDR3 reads TGCAGCGTTGAAGATTTGCAGGCTGGCTACACCTTC. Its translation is CSVEDLQAGYTF.

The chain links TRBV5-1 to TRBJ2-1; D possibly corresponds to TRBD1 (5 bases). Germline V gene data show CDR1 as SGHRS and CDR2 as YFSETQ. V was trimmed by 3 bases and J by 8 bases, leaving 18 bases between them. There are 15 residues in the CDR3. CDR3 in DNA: TGCGCCAGCAGCTCCACAAACAGGATTCTCTATGAGCAGTTCTTC. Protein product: CASSSTNRILYEQFF.

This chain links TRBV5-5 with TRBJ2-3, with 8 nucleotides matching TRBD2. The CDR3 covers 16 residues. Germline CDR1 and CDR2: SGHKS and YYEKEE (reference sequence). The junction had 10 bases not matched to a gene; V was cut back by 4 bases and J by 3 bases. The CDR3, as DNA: TGTGCCAGCAGCCCGGGAGGGTTAGGTTCGACAGATACGCAGTATTTT. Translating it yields CASSPGGLGSTDTQYF.

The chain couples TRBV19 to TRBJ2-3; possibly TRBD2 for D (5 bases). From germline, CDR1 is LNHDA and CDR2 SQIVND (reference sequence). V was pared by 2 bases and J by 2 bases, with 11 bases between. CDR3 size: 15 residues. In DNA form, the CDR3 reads TGTGCCAGTAGTATAAGAGCGGCGAACACAGATACGCAGTATTTT. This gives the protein CASSIRAANTDTQYF.

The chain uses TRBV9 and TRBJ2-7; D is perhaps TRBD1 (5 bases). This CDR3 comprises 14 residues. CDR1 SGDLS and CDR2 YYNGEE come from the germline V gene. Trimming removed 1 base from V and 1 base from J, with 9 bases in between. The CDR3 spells CASSVLGDSYEQYF. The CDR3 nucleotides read TGTGCCAGCAGCGTATTAGGGGATTCCTACGAGCAGTACTTC.

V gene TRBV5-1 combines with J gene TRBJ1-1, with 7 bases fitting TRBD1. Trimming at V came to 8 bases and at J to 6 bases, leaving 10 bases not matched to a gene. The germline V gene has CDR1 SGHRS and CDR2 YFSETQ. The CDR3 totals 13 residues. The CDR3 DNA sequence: TGCGCCAGTGCCTCGGGACAGATGGCTGAAGCTTTCTTT. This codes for CASASGQMAEAFF. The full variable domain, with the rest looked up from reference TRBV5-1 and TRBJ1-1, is KAGVTQTPRYLIKTRGQQVTLSCSPISGHRSVSWYQQTPGQGLQFLFEYFSETQRNKGNFPGRFSGRQFSNSRSEMNVSTLELGDSALYLCASASGQMAEAFFGQGTRLTVV.

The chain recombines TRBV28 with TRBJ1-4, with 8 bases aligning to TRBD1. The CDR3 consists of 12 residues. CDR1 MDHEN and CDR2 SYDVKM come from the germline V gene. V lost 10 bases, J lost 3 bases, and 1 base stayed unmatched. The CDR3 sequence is CATRGPNEKLFF. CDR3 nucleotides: TGTGCCACCAGGGGGCCTAATGAAAAACTGTTTTTT. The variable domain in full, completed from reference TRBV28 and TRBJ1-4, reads DVKVTQSSRYLVKRTGEKVFLECVQDMDHENMFWYRQDPGLGLRLIYFSYDVKMKEKGDIPEGYSVSREKKERFSLILESASTNQTSMYLCATRGPNEKLFFGSGTQLSVL.

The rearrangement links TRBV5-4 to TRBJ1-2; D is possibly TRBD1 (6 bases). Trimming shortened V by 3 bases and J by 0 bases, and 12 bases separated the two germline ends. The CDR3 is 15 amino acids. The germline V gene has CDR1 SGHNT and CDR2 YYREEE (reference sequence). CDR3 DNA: TGTGCCAGCAGCTCTTCCGGACAGTCTAACTATGGCTACACCTTC. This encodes CASSSSGQSNYGYTF.

In DNA form, the CDR3 reads TGCGCCAGCAGCTTCCTTACCCCAGGGGTTTCGGCCTATGGCTACACCTTC. Amino acid sequence: CASSFLTPGVSAYGYTF. The chain links TRBV5-1 to TRBJ1-2, with D possibly being TRBD1 (6 bases). The CDR3 spans 17 residues. V lost 2 bases and J lost 4, with 21 bases in between. CDR1 SGHRS and CDR2 YFSETQ come from the germline V gene.

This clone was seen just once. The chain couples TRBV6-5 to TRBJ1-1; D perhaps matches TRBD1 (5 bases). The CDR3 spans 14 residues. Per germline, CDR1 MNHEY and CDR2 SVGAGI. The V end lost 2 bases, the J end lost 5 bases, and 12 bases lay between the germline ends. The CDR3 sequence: CASSYRGNPTEAFF. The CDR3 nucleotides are TGTGCCAGCAGTTACCGGGGGAACCCGACTGAAGCTTTCTTT.

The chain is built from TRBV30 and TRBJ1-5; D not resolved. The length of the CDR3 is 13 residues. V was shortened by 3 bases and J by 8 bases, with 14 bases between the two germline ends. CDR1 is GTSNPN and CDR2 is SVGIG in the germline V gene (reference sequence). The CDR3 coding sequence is TGTGCCTGGAGCGGACTCAATCGGGAGCCCCAGCATTTT. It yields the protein CAWSGLNREPQHF.

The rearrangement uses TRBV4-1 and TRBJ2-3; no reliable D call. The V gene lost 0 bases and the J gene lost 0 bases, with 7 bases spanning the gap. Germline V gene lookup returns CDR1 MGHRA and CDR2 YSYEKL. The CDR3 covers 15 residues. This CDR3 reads CASSQDYASTDTQYF. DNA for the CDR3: TGCGCCAGCAGCCAAGACTATGCTAGCACAGATACGCAGTATTTT.

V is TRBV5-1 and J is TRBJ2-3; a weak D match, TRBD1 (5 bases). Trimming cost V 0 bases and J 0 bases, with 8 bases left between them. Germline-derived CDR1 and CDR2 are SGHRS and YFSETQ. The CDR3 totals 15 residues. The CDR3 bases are TGCGCCAGCAGCTTGGAGGGGTCTAGCACAGATACGCAGTATTTT. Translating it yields CASSLEGSSTDTQYF.

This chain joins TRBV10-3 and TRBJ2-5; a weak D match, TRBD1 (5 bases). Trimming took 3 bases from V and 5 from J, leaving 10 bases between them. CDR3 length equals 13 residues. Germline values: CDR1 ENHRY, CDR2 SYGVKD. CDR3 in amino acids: CAISDRVGETQYF. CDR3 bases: TGTGCCATCAGTGACAGGGTCGGGGAGACCCAGTACTTC.

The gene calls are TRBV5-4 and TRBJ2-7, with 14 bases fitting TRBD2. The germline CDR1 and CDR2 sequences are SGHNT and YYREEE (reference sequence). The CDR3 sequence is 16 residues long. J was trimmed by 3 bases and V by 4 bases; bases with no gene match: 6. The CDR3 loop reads CASSRGLAGGNYEQYF. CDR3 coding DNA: TGTGCCAGCAGCAGAGGACTAGCGGGGGGAAACTACGAGCAGTACTTC.

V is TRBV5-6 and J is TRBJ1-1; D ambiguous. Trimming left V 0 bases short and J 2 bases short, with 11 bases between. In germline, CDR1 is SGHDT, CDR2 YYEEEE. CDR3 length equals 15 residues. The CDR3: CASSLVRRLNTEAFF. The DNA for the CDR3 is TGTGCCAGCAGCTTGGTAAGGCGGCTAAACACTGAAGCTTTCTTT.

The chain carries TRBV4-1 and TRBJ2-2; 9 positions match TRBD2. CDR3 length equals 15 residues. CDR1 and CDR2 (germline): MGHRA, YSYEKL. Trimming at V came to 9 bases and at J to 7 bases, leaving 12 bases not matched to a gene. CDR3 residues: CASNPGLAGNGELFF. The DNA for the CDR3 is TGCGCCAGTAACCCTGGGCTAGCGGGGAACGGGGAGCTGTTTTTT.

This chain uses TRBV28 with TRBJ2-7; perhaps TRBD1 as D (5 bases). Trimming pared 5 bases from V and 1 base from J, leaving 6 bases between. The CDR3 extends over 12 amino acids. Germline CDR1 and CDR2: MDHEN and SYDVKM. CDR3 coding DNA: TGTGCCAGCAGTACAGGTTCCTACGAGCAGTACGTC. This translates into CASSTGSYEQYV.

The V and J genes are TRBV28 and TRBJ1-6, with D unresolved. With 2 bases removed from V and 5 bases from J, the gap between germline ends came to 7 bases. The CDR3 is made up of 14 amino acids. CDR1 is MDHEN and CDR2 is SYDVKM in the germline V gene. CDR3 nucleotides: TGTGCCAGCAGTTTAGGACTGAATAATTCACCCCTCCACTTT. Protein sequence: CASSLGLNNSPLHF.

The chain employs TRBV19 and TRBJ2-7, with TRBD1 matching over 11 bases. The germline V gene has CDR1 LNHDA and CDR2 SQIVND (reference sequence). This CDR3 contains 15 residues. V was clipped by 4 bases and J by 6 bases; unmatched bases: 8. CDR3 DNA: TGTGCCAGTAGTAGGGGACAGGGGGTGGTTTTCGAGCAGTACGTC. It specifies CASSRGQGVVFEQYV.

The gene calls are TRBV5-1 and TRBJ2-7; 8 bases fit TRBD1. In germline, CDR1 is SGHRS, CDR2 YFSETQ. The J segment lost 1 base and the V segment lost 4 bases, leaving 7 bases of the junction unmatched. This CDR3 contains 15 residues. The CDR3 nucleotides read TGCGCCAGCAGCCCCCCCGGGACAGGTTCCTACGAGCAGTACTTC. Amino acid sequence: CASSPPGTGSYEQYF.

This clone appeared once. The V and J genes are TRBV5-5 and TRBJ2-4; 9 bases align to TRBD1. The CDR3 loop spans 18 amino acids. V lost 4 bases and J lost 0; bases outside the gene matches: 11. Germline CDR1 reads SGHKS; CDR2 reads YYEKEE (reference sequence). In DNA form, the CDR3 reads TGTGCCAGCAGCCCTCCGACAGGGGGACTACTAGCCAAAAACATTCAGTACTTC. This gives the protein CASSPPTGGLLAKNIQYF.

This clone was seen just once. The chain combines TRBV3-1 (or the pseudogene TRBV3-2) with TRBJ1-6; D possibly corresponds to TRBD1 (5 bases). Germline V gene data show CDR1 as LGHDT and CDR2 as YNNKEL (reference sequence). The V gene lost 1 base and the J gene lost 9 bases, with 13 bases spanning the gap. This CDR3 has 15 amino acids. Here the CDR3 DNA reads TGTGCCAGCAGCCAAGGGGGAGGGGTGGTTTCACCCCTCCACTTT. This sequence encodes CASSQGGGVVSPLHF.

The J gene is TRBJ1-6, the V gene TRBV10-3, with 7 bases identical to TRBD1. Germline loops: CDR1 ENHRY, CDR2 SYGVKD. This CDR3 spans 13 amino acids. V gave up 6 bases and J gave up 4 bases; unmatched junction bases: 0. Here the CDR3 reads CAIRGQYNSPLHF. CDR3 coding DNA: TGTGCCATCAGGGGACAGTATAATTCACCCCTCCACTTT.

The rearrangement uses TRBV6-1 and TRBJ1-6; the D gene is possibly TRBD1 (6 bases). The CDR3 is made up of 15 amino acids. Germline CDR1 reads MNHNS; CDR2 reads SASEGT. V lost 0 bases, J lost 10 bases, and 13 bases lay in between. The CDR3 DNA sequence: TGTGCCAGCAGTGAAGCTACAGGGAGCTTCTCACCCCTCCACTTT. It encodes CASSEATGSFSPLHF.

CDR3 bases: TGTGCCAGCAGCTTCCTAGCGGGGTTGAAAGATACGCAGTATTTT. Protein product: CASSFLAGLKDTQYF. This chain connects TRBV11-1 to TRBJ2-3, with TRBD2 identical over 9 bases. The CDR3 consists of 15 residues. CDR1 SGHAT and CDR2 FQDESV come from the germline V gene (reference sequence). Trimming cost V 3 bases and J 5 bases; bases outside gene matches: 6.

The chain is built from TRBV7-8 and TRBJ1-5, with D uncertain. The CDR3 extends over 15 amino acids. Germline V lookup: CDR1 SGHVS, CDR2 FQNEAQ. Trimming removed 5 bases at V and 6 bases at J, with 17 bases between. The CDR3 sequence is CASSPSEVATQPQHF. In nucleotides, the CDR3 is TGTGCCAGCAGCCCATCCGAGGTGGCCACTCAGCCCCAGCATTTT.

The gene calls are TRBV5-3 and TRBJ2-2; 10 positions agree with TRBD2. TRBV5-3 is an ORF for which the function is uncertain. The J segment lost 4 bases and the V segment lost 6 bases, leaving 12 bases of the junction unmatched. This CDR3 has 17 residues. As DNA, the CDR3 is TGTGCCAGAAAGGGGTCTAGCGGGGGAGAATTCACCGGGGAGCTGTTTTTT. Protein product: CARKGSSGGEFTGELFF.

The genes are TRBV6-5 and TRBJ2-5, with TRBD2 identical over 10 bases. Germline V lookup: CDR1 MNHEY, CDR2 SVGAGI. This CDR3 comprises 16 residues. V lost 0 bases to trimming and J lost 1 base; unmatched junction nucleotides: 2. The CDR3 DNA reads TGTGCCAGCAGTTACTCTAAGCGGGGGGGCCAAGAGACCCAGTACTTC. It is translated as CASSYSKRGGQETQYF.